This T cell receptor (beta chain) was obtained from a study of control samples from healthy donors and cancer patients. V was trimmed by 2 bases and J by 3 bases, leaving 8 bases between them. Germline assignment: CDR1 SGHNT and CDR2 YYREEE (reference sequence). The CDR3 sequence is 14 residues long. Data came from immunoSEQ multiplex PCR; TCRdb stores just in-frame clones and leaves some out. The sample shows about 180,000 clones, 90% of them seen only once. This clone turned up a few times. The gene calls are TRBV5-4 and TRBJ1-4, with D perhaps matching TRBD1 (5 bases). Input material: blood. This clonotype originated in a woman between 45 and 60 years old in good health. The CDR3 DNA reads TGTGCCAGCAGCTTTGTGGGGCCTAATGAAAAACTGTTTTTT. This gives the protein CASSFVGPNEKLFF.